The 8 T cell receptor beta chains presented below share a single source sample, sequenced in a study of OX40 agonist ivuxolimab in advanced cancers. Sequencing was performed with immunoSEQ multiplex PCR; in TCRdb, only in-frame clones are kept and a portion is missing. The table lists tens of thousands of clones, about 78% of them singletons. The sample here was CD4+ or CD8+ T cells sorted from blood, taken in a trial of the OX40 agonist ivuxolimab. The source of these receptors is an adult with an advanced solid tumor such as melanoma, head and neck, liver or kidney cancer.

The CDR3 coding sequence is TGCAGCGTCCTCACTTACAGGGGGCCTGGGGCCAACGTCCTGACTTTC. The encoded protein is CSVLTYRGPGANVLTF. The J gene is TRBJ2-6, the V gene TRBV29-1; 9 bases agree with TRBD1. CDR1 and CDR2 (germline): SQVTM, ANQGSEA. CDR3 size: 16 residues. V lost 6 bases, J lost 2 bases, and 8 bases stayed unmatched.

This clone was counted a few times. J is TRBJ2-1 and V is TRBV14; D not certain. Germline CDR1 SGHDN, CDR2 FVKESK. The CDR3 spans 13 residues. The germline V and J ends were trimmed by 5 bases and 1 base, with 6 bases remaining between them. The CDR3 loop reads CASSRQSYNEQFF. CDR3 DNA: TGTGCCAGCAGCAGGCAGTCCTACAATGAGCAGTTCTTC. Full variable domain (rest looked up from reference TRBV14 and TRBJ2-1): EAGVTQFPSHSVIEKGQTVTLRCDPISGHDNLYWYRRVMGKEIKFLLHFVKESKQDESGMPNNRFLAERTGGTYSTLKVQPAELEDSGVYFCASSRQSYNEQFFGPGTRLTVL.

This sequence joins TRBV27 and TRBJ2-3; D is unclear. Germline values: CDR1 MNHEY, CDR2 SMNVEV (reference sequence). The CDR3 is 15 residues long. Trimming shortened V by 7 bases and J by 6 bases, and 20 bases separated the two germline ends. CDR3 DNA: TGTGCCAGCACCCCCGAGCCAGTGCTTAGTGATACGCAGTATTTT. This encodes CASTPEPVLSDTQYF.

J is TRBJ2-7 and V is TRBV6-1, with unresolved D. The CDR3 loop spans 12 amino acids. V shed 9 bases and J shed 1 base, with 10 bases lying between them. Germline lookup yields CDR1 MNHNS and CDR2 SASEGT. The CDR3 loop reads CASRHRSYEQYF. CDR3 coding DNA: TGTGCCAGTCGACACCGTTCCTACGAGCAGTACTTC.

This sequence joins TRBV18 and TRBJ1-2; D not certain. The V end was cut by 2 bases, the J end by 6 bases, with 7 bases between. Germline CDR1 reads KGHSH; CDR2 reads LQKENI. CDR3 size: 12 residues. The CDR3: CASSPSRDGYTF. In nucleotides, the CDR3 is TGTGCCAGCTCACCAAGTAGGGATGGCTACACCTTC.

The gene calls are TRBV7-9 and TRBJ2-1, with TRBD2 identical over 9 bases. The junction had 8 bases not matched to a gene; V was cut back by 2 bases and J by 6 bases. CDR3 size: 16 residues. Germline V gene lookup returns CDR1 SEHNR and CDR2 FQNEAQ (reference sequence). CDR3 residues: CASSLLAGGPGNEQFF. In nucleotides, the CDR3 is TGTGCCAGCAGCTTATTGGCGGGAGGGCCGGGCAATGAGCAGTTCTTC.

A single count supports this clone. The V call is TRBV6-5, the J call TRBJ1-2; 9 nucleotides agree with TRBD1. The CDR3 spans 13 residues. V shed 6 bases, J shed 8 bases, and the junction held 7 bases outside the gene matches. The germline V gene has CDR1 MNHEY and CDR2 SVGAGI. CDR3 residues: CASRAGTGRGYTF. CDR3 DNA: TGTGCCAGCAGAGCCGGGACAGGGAGAGGCTACACCTTC.

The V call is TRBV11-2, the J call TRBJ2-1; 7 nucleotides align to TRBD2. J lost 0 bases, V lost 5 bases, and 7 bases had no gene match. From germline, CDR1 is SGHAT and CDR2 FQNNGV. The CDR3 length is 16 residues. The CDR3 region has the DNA TGTGCCAGCAGCCCCCTAGCGGTGGGCTCCTACAATGAGCAGTTCTTC. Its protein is CASSPLAVGSYNEQFF.